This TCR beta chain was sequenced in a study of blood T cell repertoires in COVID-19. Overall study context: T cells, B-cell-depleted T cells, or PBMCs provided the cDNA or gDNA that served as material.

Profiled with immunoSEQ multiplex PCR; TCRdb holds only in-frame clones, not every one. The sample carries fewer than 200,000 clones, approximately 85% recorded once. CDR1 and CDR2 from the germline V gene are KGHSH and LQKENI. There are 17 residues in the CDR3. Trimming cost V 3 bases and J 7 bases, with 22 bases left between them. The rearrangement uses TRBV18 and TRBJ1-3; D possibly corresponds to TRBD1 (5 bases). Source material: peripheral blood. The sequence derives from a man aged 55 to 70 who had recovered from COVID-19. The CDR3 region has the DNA TGTGCCAGCTCACCCCCTTTGGGGGGTCTCTCCGGGAACACCATATATTTT. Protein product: CASSPPLGGLSGNTIYF.